These 27 T cell receptor beta chains share one sample of origin, sequenced in a study of blood T cell repertoires in COVID-19. Libraries were prepared by immunoSEQ multiplex PCR; TCRdb keeps only in-frame clonotypes and omits some of them. The sample has about 210,000 clones; around 90% are singletons. The sample consisted of PBMCs or T cells enriched from blood (not recorded which). The receptors come from a young man with acute COVID-19.

This chain links TRBV7-2 with TRBJ2-7; 11 bases agree with TRBD2. The CDR3 totals 13 residues. The germline V gene encodes CDR1 SGHTA and CDR2 FQGNSA. The V segment lost 4 bases and the J segment 5 bases; nucleotides outside the gene matches: 1. The CDR3 reads CASSSGLADEQYF. The CDR3 DNA reads as TGTGCCAGCAGCTCGGGACTAGCGGACGAGCAGTACTTC. The entire variable domain, with the rest obtained from reference TRBV7-2 and TRBJ2-7, is as follows: GAGVSQSPSNKVTEKGKDVELRCDPISGHTALYWYRQSLGQGLEFLIYFQGNSAPDKSGLPSDRFSAERTGGSVSTLTIQRTQQEDSAVYLCASSSGLADEQYFGPGTRLTVT.

J is TRBJ1-4 and V is TRBV19, with TRBD1 matching over 7 bases. V was pared by 5 bases and J by 5 bases, with 5 bases of the junction left unmatched. From germline, CDR1 is LNHDA and CDR2 SQIVND (reference sequence). The CDR3 loop spans 14 amino acids. The CDR3 DNA follows: TGTGCCAGTAGTCCCGGGACAGTGAATGAAAAACTGTTTTTT. This translates into CASSPGTVNEKLFF.

The chain links TRBV5-4 to TRBJ1-1; the match to TRBD1 covers 7 bases. The CDR3 is made up of 15 amino acids. J gave up 0 bases and V 4 bases, and 6 bases lay outside the gene matches. CDR1 is SGHNT, CDR2 YYREEE, per germline (reference sequence). In DNA form, the CDR3 reads TGTGCCAGCAGCCGGGGACAGTGGATGAACACTGAAGCTTTCTTT. It codes for CASSRGQWMNTEAFF.

Concerning this clone itself: One end of the junction does not line up with germline, which may come from a read error. This CDR3 is CSARDQTTEF. In nucleotides, the CDR3 is TGCAGTGCTAGAGATCAGACCACGGAGTTT. V usage is TRBV20-1 and J usage is TRBJ1-1; no clear D gene. The length of the CDR3 is 10 residues. Germline V gene lookup returns CDR1 DFQATT and CDR2 SNEGSKA (reference sequence).

This clone was found a few times. This same CDR3 is encoded by further DNA sequences in the sample. The chain couples TRBV4-2 to TRBJ2-7, with D maybe TRBD1 (6 bases). The CDR3 contains 15 residues. Germline values: CDR1 LGHNA, CDR2 YNFKEQ. Trimming left V 0 bases short and J 0 bases short, with 9 bases between. The CDR3 reads CASSQETGSSYEQYF. The CDR3 nucleotides read TGTGCCAGCAGCCAAGAAACAGGGAGCTCCTACGAGCAGTACTTC.

This clone has more than one count but fewer than ten. The chain is built from TRBV5-1 and TRBJ1-1; no clear D. Deletions cut 0 bases from V and 0 bases from J, with 9 bases between. The germline V gene has CDR1 SGHRS and CDR2 YFSETQ. The CDR3 is 15 amino acids. The CDR3 nucleotides are TGCGCCAGCAGCTTGGTTCAGGACTTGAACACTGAAGCTTTCTTT. Translated, it gives CASSLVQDLNTEAFF.

This chain uses TRBV28 with TRBJ1-2; 9 positions match TRBD1. Germline CDR1 MDHEN, CDR2 SYDVKM. This CDR3 has 14 residues. Trimming cost V 6 bases and J 3 bases; bases outside gene matches: 5. Here the CDR3 reads CASSLWDRDYGYTF. The CDR3 DNA reads TGTGCCAGCAGCCTCTGGGACAGGGACTATGGCTACACCTTC.

The CDR3 protein is CASSFGSGVDYGYTF. CDR3 DNA sequence: TGTGCCAGCAGTTTTGGGTCAGGGGTGGACTATGGCTACACCTTC. The chain couples TRBV28 to TRBJ1-2; D possibly corresponds to TRBD1 (6 bases). Per germline, CDR1 MDHEN and CDR2 SYDVKM. The V and J ends lost 3 bases and 3 bases respectively, with 14 bases between them. The CDR3 extends over 15 amino acids.

V and J are TRBV9 and TRBJ1-5, with a possible D match to TRBD1 (5 bases). The CDR3 is 15 residues long. V lost 0 bases to trimming and J lost 1 base, with 8 bases between them. CDR1 is SGDLS, CDR2 YYNGEE, per germline. The CDR3 loop is CASSVDGGSNQPQHF. The CDR3 DNA follows: TGTGCCAGCAGCGTAGACGGGGGGAGCAATCAGCCCCAGCATTTT.

V is TRBV7-9 and J is TRBJ1-6; D is undetermined. The ends were cut back, 1 base at V and 0 bases at J, with 13 bases in the middle. The germline CDR1 and CDR2 sequences are SEHNR and FQNEAQ (reference sequence). The CDR3 length is 18 residues. This chain's CDR3 is CASSLVWQGSSYNSPLHF. CDR3 sequence (DNA): TGTGCCAGCAGCTTAGTATGGCAAGGGAGCTCCTATAATTCACCCCTCCACTTT.

This clone was observed once. The chain has TRBV21-1 and TRBJ1-2. TRBV21-1 is a known pseudogene. The CDR3 length is 14 residues. CDR3 sequence reads: CASGCEGSDYGYTF. The CDR3 DNA reads TGTGCCAGCGGTTGTGAAGGGAGCGACTATGGCTACACCTTC.

In nucleotides, the CDR3 is TGTGCCAGCAGCGAGGAGGGCCGGGACTCCCCGGCCAACATTCAGTACTTC. Its translation: CASSEEGRDSPANIQYF. The J gene is TRBJ2-4, the V gene TRBV9, with D maybe TRBD2 (6 bases). The CDR3 is 17 amino acids. V lost 3 bases and J lost 7, with 23 bases in between. Germline CDR1 is SGDLS and CDR2 is YYNGEE.

V usage is TRBV2 and J usage is TRBJ1-5; D perhaps matches TRBD1 (5 bases). Looked up from germline, CDR1 is SNHLY and CDR2 is FYNNEI. V gave up 8 bases and J gave up 4 bases, with 21 bases separating them. CDR3 length equals 16 residues. Here the CDR3 DNA reads TGTGCCAGCGGGGGGGGTGGTCTTTCTGGGAATCAGCCCCAGCATTTT. Translated, it gives CASGGGGLSGNQPQHF.

Regarding this clone: The same CDR3 arises from other DNA sequences in this sample as well. CDR3 DNA sequence: TGTGCCAGTAGCCTCGGACAGGGGCCTCTCAACACTGAAGCTTTCTTT. Translated, it gives CASSLGQGPLNTEAFF. The rearrangement uses TRBV5-5 and TRBJ1-1; 9 nucleotides agree with TRBD1. After removal of 8 bases from V and 2 bases from J, the junction contained 13 bases not matched to a gene. From germline, CDR1 is SGHKS and CDR2 YYEKEE (reference sequence). The CDR3 is 16 residues long.

J is TRBJ1-5 and V is TRBV27; TRBD1 matches at 7 bases. The CDR3 has 15 residues. The J segment lost 2 bases and the V segment lost 8 bases, leaving 9 bases of the junction unmatched. Germline V gene lookup returns CDR1 MNHEY and CDR2 SMNVEV (reference sequence). The CDR3 sequence: CASAVQGNGNQPQHF. For the CDR3, the DNA is TGTGCCAGCGCCGTACAGGGGAATGGCAATCAGCCCCAGCATTTT.

The rearrangement links TRBV4-1 to TRBJ2-5, with TRBD2 matching 9 bases. Per the germline V gene, CDR1 is MGHRA and CDR2 is YSYEKL. The V gene end was trimmed by 4 bases and the J gene end by 5 bases; junction bases not matched to a gene: 11. There are 16 residues in the CDR3. In DNA, the CDR3 is TGCGCCAGCAGCCCACCTGGCGGGAGGGCGGTGGAGACCCAGTACTTC. Protein: CASSPPGGRAVETQYF.

The chain combines TRBV27 with TRBJ2-7; TRBD2 matches at 7 bases. Germline V gene data show CDR1 as MNHEY and CDR2 as SMNVEV (reference sequence). The V and J ends lost 0 bases and 6 bases, in that order; junction bases with no gene match: 8. CDR3 length: 15 amino acids. DNA of the CDR3: TGTGCCAGCAGTTTATCGGGAGGGCTGGATGGCGAGCAGTACTTC. This encodes CASSLSGGLDGEQYF.

This chain connects TRBV24-1 to TRBJ2-1; possible D gene TRBD1, 5 bases. The germline V and J ends were trimmed by 3 bases and 5 bases, with 10 bases remaining between them. Germline CDR1 is KGHDR and CDR2 is SFDVKD. This CDR3 has 14 amino acids. The CDR3 region has the DNA TGTGCCACCAGTGATCCGCAGGGCCACAATGAGCAGTTCTTC. This encodes CATSDPQGHNEQFF.

This clone was seen more than once but under ten times. This CDR3 reads CASSQDGRGAPQPQHF. For the CDR3, the DNA is TGTGCCAGCAGCCAAGATGGAAGGGGCGCTCCTCAGCCCCAGCATTTT. V usage is TRBV3-1 (or the pseudogene TRBV3-2) and J usage is TRBJ1-5; possibly TRBD1 for D (5 bases). V was shortened by 0 bases and J by 6 bases, with 15 bases between the two germline ends. Germline V lookup: CDR1 LGHDT, CDR2 YNNKEL (reference sequence). The CDR3 runs to 16 residues.

The chain joins TRBV4-1 to TRBJ2-2; 7 bases line up with TRBD2. The CDR3 consists of 19 residues. Per the germline V gene, CDR1 is MGHRA and CDR2 is YSYEKL. Trimming removed 3 bases from V and 0 bases from J; junction bases left unmatched: 13. The CDR3 sequence is CASSHFPGLKTTNTGELFF. As DNA, the CDR3 is TGCGCCAGCAGCCATTTCCCGGGACTAAAAACAACGAACACCGGGGAGCTGTTTTTT.

The V gene is TRBV7-9, the J gene TRBJ1-1, with a possible D match to TRBD1 (6 bases). This CDR3 has 13 residues. V was shortened by 10 bases and J by 7 bases, with 19 bases between the two germline ends. Germline lookup yields CDR1 SEHNR and CDR2 FQNEAQ (reference sequence). CDR3 residues: CATMSSGEGEAFF. CDR3 nucleotide sequence: TGTGCCACTATGAGTTCAGGGGAGGGTGAAGCTTTCTTT.

The chain recombines TRBV5-5 with TRBJ1-2; weak D call: TRBD1 (6 bases). Trimming stripped 0 bases from V and 4 bases from J, with 16 bases between. CDR1 is SGHKS and CDR2 is YYEKEE in the germline V gene (reference sequence). CDR3 length: 16 residues. The CDR3 loop is CASSLDREGVGYGYTF. The CDR3 nucleotides are TGTGCCAGCAGCTTGGACCGAGAGGGGGTCGGCTATGGCTACACCTTC.

This clone has only a few counts. V and J are TRBV28 and TRBJ2-1; 7 bases align to TRBD2. Germline-derived CDR1 and CDR2 are MDHEN and SYDVKM. Unmatched junction bases numbered 13, after V lost 3 bases and J lost 8 bases. The CDR3 is made up of 16 amino acids. For the CDR3, the DNA is TGTGCCAGCAGTTTGGGTACCCGCGGGAGACGGGATGAGCAGTTCTTC. It translates to CASSLGTRGRRDEQFF. Full variable domain (missing parts from reference TRBV28 and TRBJ2-1): DVKVTQSSRYLVKRTGEKVFLECVQDMDHENMFWYRQDPGLGLRLIYFSYDVKMKEKGDIPEGYSVSREKKERFSLILESASTNQTSMYLCASSLGTRGRRDEQFFGPGTRLTVL.

The V and J genes are TRBV2 and TRBJ2-1; tentative D call: TRBD1 (6 bases). With 0 bases removed from V and 6 bases from J, the gap between germline ends came to 6 bases. The CDR3 is made up of 13 amino acids. Germline V gene lookup returns CDR1 SNHLY and CDR2 FYNNEI. CDR3: CASSEAGGNEQFF. The CDR3 coding sequence is TGTGCCAGCAGTGAAGCAGGGGGCAATGAGCAGTTCTTC.

The chain has TRBV3-1 (or the pseudogene TRBV3-2) and TRBJ1-5; no clear D. The CDR3 spans 16 residues. In germline, CDR1 is LGHDT, CDR2 YNNKEL (reference sequence). V was shortened by 1 base and J by 3 bases, with 13 bases between the two germline ends. This CDR3 reads CASSQGITNINQPQHF. The CDR3 bases are TGTGCCAGCAGCCAAGGAATCACGAACATCAATCAGCCCCAGCATTTT.

The rearrangement links TRBV5-1 to TRBJ2-5; TRBD2 matches at 9 bases. There are 18 residues in the CDR3. The ends lost 4 bases at V and 5 bases at J; junction bases unmatched: 18. Germline V CDR1 and CDR2: SGHRS, YFSETQ. CDR3 nucleotide sequence: TGCGCCAGCAGCAAGGCGGCTAGCGGGATTAACCAGGCTGAGACCCAGTACTTC. Its translation: CASSKAASGINQAETQYF.

CDR3 sequence: CASSLVGLPLGLSYNEQFF. CDR3 bases: TGTGCCAGCAGCTTAGTTGGACTCCCCTTAGGCCTCTCCTACAATGAGCAGTTCTTC. This sequence joins TRBV7-9 and TRBJ2-1; TRBD2 might be the D (5 bases). V was trimmed by 1 base and J by 0 bases, leaving 19 bases between them. The CDR3 has 19 amino acids. The germline V gene encodes CDR1 SEHNR and CDR2 FQNEAQ (reference sequence).